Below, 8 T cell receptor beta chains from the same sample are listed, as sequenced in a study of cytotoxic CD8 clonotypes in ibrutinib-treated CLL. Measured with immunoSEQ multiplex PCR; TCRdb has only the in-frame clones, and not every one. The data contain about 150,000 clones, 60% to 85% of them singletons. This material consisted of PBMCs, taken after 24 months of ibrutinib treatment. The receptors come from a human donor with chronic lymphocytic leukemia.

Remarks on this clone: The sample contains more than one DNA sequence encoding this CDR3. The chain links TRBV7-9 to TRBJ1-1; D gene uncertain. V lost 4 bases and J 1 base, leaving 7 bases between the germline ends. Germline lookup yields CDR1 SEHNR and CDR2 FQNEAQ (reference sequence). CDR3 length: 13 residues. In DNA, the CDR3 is TGTGCCAGCAGCTCTGCAGGGAACACTGAAGCTTTCTTT. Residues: CASSSAGNTEAFF.

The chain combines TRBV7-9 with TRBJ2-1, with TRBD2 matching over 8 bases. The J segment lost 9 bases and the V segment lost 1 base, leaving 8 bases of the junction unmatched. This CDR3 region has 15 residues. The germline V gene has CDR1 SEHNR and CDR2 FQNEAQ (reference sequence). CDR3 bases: TGTGCCAGCAGCTTAGGTTTTGGCGGGGGGCCTGAGCAGTTCTTC. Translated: CASSLGFGGGPEQFF.

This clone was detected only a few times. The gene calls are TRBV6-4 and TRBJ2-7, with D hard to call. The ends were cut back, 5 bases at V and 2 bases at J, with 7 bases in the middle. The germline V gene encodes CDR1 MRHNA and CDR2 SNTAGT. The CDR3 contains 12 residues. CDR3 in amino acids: CASSPGTYEQYF. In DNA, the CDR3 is TGTGCCAGCAGTCCCGGCACCTACGAGCAGTACTTC.

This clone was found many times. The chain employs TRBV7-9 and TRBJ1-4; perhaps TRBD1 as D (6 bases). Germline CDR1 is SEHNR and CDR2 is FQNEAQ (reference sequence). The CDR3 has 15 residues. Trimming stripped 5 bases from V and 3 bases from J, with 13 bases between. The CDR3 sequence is CASSLTTGPNEKLFF. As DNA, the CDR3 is TGTGCCAGCAGCCTCACGACAGGCCCTAATGAAAAACTGTTTTTT.

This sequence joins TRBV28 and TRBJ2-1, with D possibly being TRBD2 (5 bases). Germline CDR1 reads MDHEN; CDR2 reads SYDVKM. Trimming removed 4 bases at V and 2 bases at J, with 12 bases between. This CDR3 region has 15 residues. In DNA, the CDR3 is TGTGCCAGCAGTTGGGCGGAGAGGGCCTACAATGAGCAGTTCTTC. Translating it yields CASSWAERAYNEQFF. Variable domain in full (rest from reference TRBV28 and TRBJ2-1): DVKVTQSSRYLVKRTGEKVFLECVQDMDHENMFWYRQDPGLGLRLIYFSYDVKMKEKGDIPEGYSVSREKKERFSLILESASTNQTSMYLCASSWAERAYNEQFFGPGTRLTVL.

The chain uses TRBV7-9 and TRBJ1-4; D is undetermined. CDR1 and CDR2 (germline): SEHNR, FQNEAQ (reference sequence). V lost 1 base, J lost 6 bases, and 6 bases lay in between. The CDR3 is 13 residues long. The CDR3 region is CASSLGADEKLFF. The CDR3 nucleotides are TGTGCCAGCAGCTTAGGGGCAGATGAAAAACTGTTTTTT.

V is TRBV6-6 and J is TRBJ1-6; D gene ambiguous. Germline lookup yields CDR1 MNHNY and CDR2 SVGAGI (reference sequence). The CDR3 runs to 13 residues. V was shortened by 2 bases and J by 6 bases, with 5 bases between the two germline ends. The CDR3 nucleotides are TGTGCCAGCAGTTACGAGATTAATTCACCCCTCCACTTT. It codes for CASSYEINSPLHF.

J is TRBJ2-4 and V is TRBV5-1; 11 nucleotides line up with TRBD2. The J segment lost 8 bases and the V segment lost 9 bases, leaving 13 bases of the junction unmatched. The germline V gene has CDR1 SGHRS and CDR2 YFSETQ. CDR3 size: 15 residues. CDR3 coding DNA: TGCGCCACCGCGACTAGCGGGGACCCTGGGGACATTCAGTACTTC. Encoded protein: CATATSGDPGDIQYF.